This entry features one T cell receptor beta chain sequence. Its ends do not fully match the called genes, so a read error is possible. The data were obtained in a study of T cell changes during pregnancy in multiple sclerosis. The data were produced by immunoSEQ multiplex PCR, yet TCRdb's version contains in-frame clones alone and is incomplete. The sample carries around 80,000 clones, about 92% recorded once. This CDR3 comprises 14 residues. The germline gives CDR1 SGHNT, CDR2 YENEEA. This chain links TRBV11-3 with TRBJ2-2; 10 positions match TRBD1. Sequenced material: peripheral blood, taken before pregnancy. The clonotype originates from a female donor with multiple sclerosis, enrolled in a pregnancy study. The CDR3 bases are TGTGCCAGCAGCTTACCGATGGACAGGGGGGGGCTGTTTTTT. As protein: CASSLPMDRGGLFF.